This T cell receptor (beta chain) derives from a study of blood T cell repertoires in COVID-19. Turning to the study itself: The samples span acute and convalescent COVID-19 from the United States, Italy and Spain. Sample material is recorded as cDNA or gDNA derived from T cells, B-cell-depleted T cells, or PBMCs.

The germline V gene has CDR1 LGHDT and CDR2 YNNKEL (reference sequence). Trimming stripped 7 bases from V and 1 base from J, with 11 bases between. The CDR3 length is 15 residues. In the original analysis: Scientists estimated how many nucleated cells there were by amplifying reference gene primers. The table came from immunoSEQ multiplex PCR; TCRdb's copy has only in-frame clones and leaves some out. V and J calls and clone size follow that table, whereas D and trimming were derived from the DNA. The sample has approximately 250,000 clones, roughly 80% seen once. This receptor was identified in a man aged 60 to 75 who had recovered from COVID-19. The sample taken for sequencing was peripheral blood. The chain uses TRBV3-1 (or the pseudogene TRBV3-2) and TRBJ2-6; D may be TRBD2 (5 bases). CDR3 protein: CASTPRGSGANVLTF. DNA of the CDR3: TGTGCCAGCACCCCACGGGGTTCTGGGGCCAACGTCCTGACTTTC.